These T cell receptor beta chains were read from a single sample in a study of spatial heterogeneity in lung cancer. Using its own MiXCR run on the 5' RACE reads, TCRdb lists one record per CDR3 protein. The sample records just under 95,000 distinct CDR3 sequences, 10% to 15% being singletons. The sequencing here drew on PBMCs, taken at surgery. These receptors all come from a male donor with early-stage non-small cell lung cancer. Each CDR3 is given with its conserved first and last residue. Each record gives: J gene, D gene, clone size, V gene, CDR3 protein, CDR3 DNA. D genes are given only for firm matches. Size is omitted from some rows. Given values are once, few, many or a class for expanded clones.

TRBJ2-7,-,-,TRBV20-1,CSASSFTGYEQYF,TGCAGTGCTAGTTCCTTCACAGGGTACGAGCAGTACTTC
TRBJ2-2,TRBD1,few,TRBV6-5,CASNPDRGTGELFF,TGTGCCAGCAACCCGGACAGGGGGACCGGGGAGCTGTTTTTT
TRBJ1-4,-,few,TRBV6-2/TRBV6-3,CASRMGRSNEKLFF,TGTGCCAGCAGGATGGGACGGAGTAATGAAAAACTGTTTTTT
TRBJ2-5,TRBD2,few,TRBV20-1,CSAGPGGGDQETQYF,TGCAGTGCTGGGCCCGGTGGGGGGGACCAAGAGACCCAGTACTTC
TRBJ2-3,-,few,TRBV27,CASSNPTDRYRTDTQYF,TGTGCCAGCAGTAACCCTACCGACAGGTACCGGACTGATACGCAGTATTTT
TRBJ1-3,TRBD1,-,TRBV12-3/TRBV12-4,CASSPDRVSGNTIYF,TGTGCCAGCAGTCCCGACAGGGTTTCTGGAAACACCATATATTTT
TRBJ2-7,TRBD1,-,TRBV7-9,CASSFPGQGVYEQYF,TGTGCCAGCAGCTTCCCAGGACAGGGGGTCTACGAGCAGTACTTC
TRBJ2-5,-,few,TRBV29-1,CSKRSGGETQYF,TGCAGCAAACGATCCGGTGGTGAGACCCAGTACTTC
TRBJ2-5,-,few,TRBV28,CASRRQRKQETQYF,TGTGCCAGCAGAAGACAGCGGAAACAAGAGACCCAGTACTTC
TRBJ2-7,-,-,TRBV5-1,CASSFGGPSYEQYF,TGCGCCAGCAGCTTTGGCGGGCCCTCCTACGAGCAGTACTTC
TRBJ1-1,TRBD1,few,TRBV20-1,CSARSGTGAITEAFF,TGCAGTGCTAGATCCGGGACAGGGGCGATCACTGAAGCTTTCTTT
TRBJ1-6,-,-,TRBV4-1,CASSPERGSNNSPLHF,TGCGCCAGCAGCCCAGAACGGGGGAGCAATAATTCACCCCTCCACTTT
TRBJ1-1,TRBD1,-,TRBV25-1,CASTPTGRTTEAFF,TGTGCCAGCACCCCGACAGGGCGAACCACTGAAGCTTTCTTT
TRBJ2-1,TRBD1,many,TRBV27,CASSPPRTTGLRGSYNEQFF,TGTGCCAGCAGTCCCCCTCGTACGACAGGGTTAAGGGGCTCCTACAATGAGCAGTTCTTC
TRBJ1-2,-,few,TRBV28,CASGLGVQGYTF,TGTGCCAGCGGGTTGGGAGTTCAGGGCTACACCTTC
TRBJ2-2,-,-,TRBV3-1,CASSQPPGGELFF,TGTGCCAGCAGCCAACCCCCCGGCGGGGAGCTGTTTTTT
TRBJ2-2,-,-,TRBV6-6,CASSEGRGTGELFF,TGTGCCAGCAGTGAGGGACGCGGCACCGGGGAGCTGTTTTTT
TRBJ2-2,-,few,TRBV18,CASSQASTGELFF,TGTGCCAGCTCACAAGCCTCCACCGGGGAGCTGTTTTTT
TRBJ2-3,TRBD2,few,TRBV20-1,CSARRGGRVTDTQYF,TGCAGTGCTAGACGGGGGGGCAGGGTCACAGATACGCAGTATTTT
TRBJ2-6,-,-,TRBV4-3,CASSQDGAVANVLTF,TGCGCCAGCAGCCAAGATGGGGCTGTTGCCAACGTCCTGACTTTC
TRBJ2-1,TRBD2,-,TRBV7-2,CASSLARLAGYNEQFF,TGTGCCAGCAGCTTAGCGCGGCTAGCGGGGTACAATGAGCAGTTCTTC
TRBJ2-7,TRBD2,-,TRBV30,CAWRLAGVYEQYF,TGTGCCTGGAGGTTAGCGGGAGTCTACGAGCAGTACTTC
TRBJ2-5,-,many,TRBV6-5,CASSGDAPETQYF,TGTGCCAGCAGTGGGGACGCCCCAGAGACCCAGTACTTC
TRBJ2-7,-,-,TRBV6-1,CASKGTSSYEQYF,TGTGCCAGCAAGGGTACGAGCTCCTACGAGCAGTACTTC
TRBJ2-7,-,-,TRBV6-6,CASSYSNSGNSYEQYF,TGTGCCAGCAGTTACTCGAATTCAGGGAACTCCTACGAGCAGTACTTC
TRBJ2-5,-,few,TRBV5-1,CASSWDLGETQYF,TGCGCCAGCAGCTGGGACCTAGGAGAGACCCAGTACTTC
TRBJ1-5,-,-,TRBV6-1,CASSERLRNQPQHF,TGTGCCAGCAGTGAACGGTTACGCAATCAGCCCCAGCATTTT
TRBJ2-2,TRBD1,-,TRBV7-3,CASSLTVTGHGELFF,TGTGCCAGCAGCTTAACGGTGACAGGGCACGGGGAGCTGTTTTTT
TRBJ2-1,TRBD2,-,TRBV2,CASSEASSGGWEQFF,TGTGCCAGCAGTGAAGCGTCTAGCGGGGGCTGGGAGCAGTTCTTC
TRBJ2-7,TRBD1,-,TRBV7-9,CASSVPGQPPEQYF,TGTGCCAGCAGCGTCCCGGGACAGCCACCTGAGCAGTACTTC
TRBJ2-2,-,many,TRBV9,CASSLGNTGELFF,TGTGCCAGCAGCCTAGGGAACACCGGGGAGCTGTTTTTT
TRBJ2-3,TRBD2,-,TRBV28,CASSPLSGRIDTQYF,TGTGCCAGCAGCCCCCTAAGCGGGAGGATAGATACGCAGTATTTT
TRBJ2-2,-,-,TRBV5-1,CASSLLEANTGELFF,TGCGCCAGCAGCTTGTTGGAGGCGAACACCGGGGAGCTGTTTTTT
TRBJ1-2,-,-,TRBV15,CATSRDGWNYGYTF,TGTGCCACCAGCAGGGACGGCTGGAACTATGGCTACACCTTC
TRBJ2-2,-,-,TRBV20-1,CSARGLGNTGELFF,TGCAGTGCTAGAGGTCTGGGGAACACCGGGGAGCTGTTTTTT
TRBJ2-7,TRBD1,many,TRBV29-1,CSVGRTGGNEQYF,TGCAGCGTTGGCCGGACAGGGGGAAACGAGCAGTACTTC
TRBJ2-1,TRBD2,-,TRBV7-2,CASSLATSGRRNNEQFF,TGTGCCAGCAGCTTAGCCACTAGCGGGAGGAGGAACAATGAGCAGTTCTTC
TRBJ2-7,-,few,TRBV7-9,CASSLAASSYEQYF,TGTGCCAGCAGCTTAGCGGCCAGCTCCTACGAGCAGTACTTC
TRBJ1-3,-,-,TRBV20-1,CSARSGPNPFSSGNTIYF,TGCAGTGCTAGATCCGGGCCCAATCCGTTTAGCTCTGGAAACACCATATATTTT
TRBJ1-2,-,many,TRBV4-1,CASSPQGYNGYTF,TGCGCCAGCAGCCCGCAGGGGTATAATGGCTACACCTTC
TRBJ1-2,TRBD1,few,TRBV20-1,CSATRTGDGYTF,TGCAGTGCTACCAGGACAGGGGATGGCTACACCTTC
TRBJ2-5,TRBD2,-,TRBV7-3,CASSLQPRGTSGSSTETQYF,TGTGCCAGCAGCCTCCAACCGAGAGGGACTAGCGGGAGCTCGACGGAGACCCAGTACTTC
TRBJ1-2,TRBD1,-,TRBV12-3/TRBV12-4,CASSSPGQAHYGYTF,TGTGCCAGCAGTTCCCCCGGACAGGCCCATTATGGCTACACCTTC
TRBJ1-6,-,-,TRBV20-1,CSARDKPPFGNSPLHF,TGCAGTGCTAGAGATAAGCCGCCATTTGGAAATTCACCCCTCCACTTT
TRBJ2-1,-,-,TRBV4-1,CASSQEPPGRADEQFF,TGCGCCAGCAGCCAAGAACCCCCAGGCAGAGCCGATGAGCAGTTCTTC
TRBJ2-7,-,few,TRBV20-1,CSASKDNNYEQYF,TGCAGTGCTAGTAAGGACAACAACTACGAGCAGTACTTC
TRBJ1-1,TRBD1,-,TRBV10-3,CAISGGTGTEAFF,TGTGCCATCAGTGGAGGGACAGGGACTGAAGCTTTCTTT